What follows are 14 T cell receptor beta chains derived from one specimen sequenced in a study of cytomegalovirus exposure and HLA in healthy donors. Both 60 Vbeta primers and 13 Jbeta primers went into the PCR. Using immunoSEQ multiplex PCR, the repertoire was profiled, and TCRdb retains in-frame clones only, with some absent. The sample has 150,000 to 180,000 clones, roughly three quarters seen once. What was sequenced was PBMCs. The receptors shown here come from a man aged 25 to 40 in good health and CMV-seropositive.

With respect to this clone: The sample contains more than one DNA sequence encoding this CDR3. The chain joins TRBV7-3 to TRBJ1-1; TRBD1 matches 7 bases. Germline V gene sequence: CDR1 SGHTA, CDR2 FQGTGA. This CDR3 has 14 residues. The V gene end was trimmed by 5 bases and the J gene end by 1 base; junction bases not matched to a gene: 4. The CDR3 DNA reads as TGTGCCAGCAGCGTCGGGACAGAGAACACTGAAGCTTTCTTT. Translated, it gives CASSVGTENTEAFF.

This clone has just a few counts. The chain combines TRBV6-1 with TRBJ1-1; no firm D call. Germline-derived CDR1 and CDR2 are MNHNS and SASEGT. This CDR3 is built from 12 residues. Trimming took off 9 bases at V and 10 bases at J, with 18 bases between the two ends. CDR3 sequence reads: CASTDRGVGAFF. CDR3 nucleotides: TGTGCCAGTACGGACCGGGGAGTCGGAGCTTTCTTT.

DNA of the CDR3: TGTGCCAGCACCCTCTCCGGGACAGGGGGCTACGAGCAGTACTTC. It is translated as CASTLSGTGGYEQYF. The genes are TRBV7-6 and TRBJ2-7, with 11 positions matching TRBD1. The CDR3 is made up of 15 amino acids. V dropped 7 bases and J dropped 3; count of bases not matched to a gene: 8. Germline assignment: CDR1 SGHVS and CDR2 FNYEAQ.

The chain couples TRBV15 to TRBJ2-1, with D possibly matching TRBD1 (6 bases). The germline gives CDR1 LNHNV, CDR2 YYDKDF (reference sequence). V lost 9 bases, J lost 7 bases, and 19 bases lay in between. The CDR3 extends over 14 amino acids. CDR3 region: CATTAGVVGNEQFF. Written as DNA, the CDR3 is TGTGCCACGACCGCAGGGGTTGTCGGGAATGAGCAGTTCTTC.

The rearrangement joins TRBV5-5 to TRBJ2-3; a possible D gene is TRBD1 (6 bases). Looked up from germline, CDR1 is SGHKS and CDR2 is YYEKEE (reference sequence). Deletions cut 7 bases from V and 7 bases from J, with 16 bases between. This CDR3 is 13 amino acids long. CDR3 nucleotide sequence: TGTGCCAGCTTAACGGCAGGGGAGAATACGCAGTATTTT. Its translation is CASLTAGENTQYF.

This clone was recorded once. This sequence joins TRBV5-4 and TRBJ1-1; D gene ambiguous. With 0 bases removed from V and 3 bases from J, the gap between germline ends came to 12 bases. The germline gives CDR1 SGHNT, CDR2 YYREEE (reference sequence). This CDR3 region has 15 residues. The CDR3 reads CASSLDQASYTEAFF. The CDR3 DNA sequence: TGTGCCAGCAGCTTGGATCAGGCGTCTTACACTGAAGCTTTCTTT.

The chain recombines TRBV20-1 with TRBJ2-7; D possibly corresponds to TRBD1 (5 bases). Germline V lookup: CDR1 DFQATT, CDR2 SNEGSKA (reference sequence). The V and J ends lost 6 bases and 4 bases respectively, with 10 bases between them. The CDR3 runs to 11 residues. The CDR3 loop is CSALQEYEQYF. As DNA, the CDR3 is TGCAGTGCATTACAGGAGTACGAGCAGTACTTC.

The CDR3 here is CASSLGHPAKNIQYF. In nucleotides, the CDR3 is TGTGCCAGCAGTCTGGGACACCCAGCCAAAAACATTCAGTACTTC. V gene TRBV2 combines with J gene TRBJ2-4, with D maybe TRBD1 (6 bases). Germline CDR1 reads SNHLY; CDR2 reads FYNNEI. Trimming took off 5 bases at V and 0 bases at J, with 11 bases between the two ends. The CDR3 is made up of 15 amino acids.

The V call is TRBV7-2, the J call TRBJ2-3; maybe TRBD2 (5 bases). Trimming removed 1 base at V and 2 bases at J, with 13 bases between. The CDR3 loop spans 16 amino acids. Germline assignment: CDR1 SGHTA and CDR2 FQGNSA. The CDR3 protein is CASSLGSSKTTDTQYF. CDR3 DNA sequence: TGTGCCAGCAGCTTAGGTTCTAGCAAGACCACAGATACGCAGTATTTT.

The V call is TRBV7-9, the J call TRBJ1-1; D not certain. Trimming took off 8 bases at V and 7 bases at J, with 17 bases between the two ends. The length of the CDR3 is 13 residues. Germline-derived CDR1 and CDR2 are SEHNR and FQNEAQ (reference sequence). The CDR3 loop reads CASGRLLQNEAFF. CDR3 sequence (DNA): TGTGCCAGCGGCCGACTTTTGCAGAATGAAGCTTTCTTT.

This clone was found a few times. The CDR3 DNA follows: TGTGCCAGCAGCTTAGAAGCGACTGGTGATGAAAAACTGTTTTTT. This sequence encodes CASSLEATGDEKLFF. This chain links TRBV11-3 with TRBJ1-4; no definite D call. Between the trimmed V and J ends, which lost 0 bases and 6 bases, there was a span of 11 bases. The CDR3 contains 15 residues. Germline CDR1 reads SGHNT; CDR2 reads YENEEA.

This sequence joins TRBV11-2 and TRBJ2-2; TRBD2 matches 9 bases. With 5 bases clipped from V and 6 bases from J, the junction kept 13 bases outside the gene matches. Germline values: CDR1 SGHAT, CDR2 FQNNGV. CDR3 length: 17 residues. This chain's CDR3 is CASSPGFASGIAGELFF. CDR3 nucleotide sequence: TGTGCCAGCAGCCCCGGTTTTGCTAGCGGGATAGCCGGGGAGCTGTTTTTT.

The rearrangement joins TRBV4-1 to TRBJ2-1; TRBD2 is a possible D gene (7 bases). The CDR3 has 15 amino acids. V lost 1 base and J lost 12, with 19 bases in between. CDR1 MGHRA and CDR2 YSYEKL come from the germline V gene. CDR3 DNA sequence: TGCGCCAGCAGCCAAGCAGGCGGGGGACAACCAGGGCAGTTCTTC. Protein: CASSQAGGGQPGQFF.

The chain carries TRBV2 and TRBJ1-5; 7 bases map to TRBD1. V was pared by 8 bases and J by 0 bases, with 4 bases of the junction left unmatched. Germline CDR1 and CDR2: SNHLY and FYNNEI. This CDR3 spans 14 amino acids. CDR3 sequence reads: CASRQGNSNQPQHF. In DNA form, the CDR3 reads TGTGCCAGCCGACAGGGAAATAGCAATCAGCCCCAGCATTTT.